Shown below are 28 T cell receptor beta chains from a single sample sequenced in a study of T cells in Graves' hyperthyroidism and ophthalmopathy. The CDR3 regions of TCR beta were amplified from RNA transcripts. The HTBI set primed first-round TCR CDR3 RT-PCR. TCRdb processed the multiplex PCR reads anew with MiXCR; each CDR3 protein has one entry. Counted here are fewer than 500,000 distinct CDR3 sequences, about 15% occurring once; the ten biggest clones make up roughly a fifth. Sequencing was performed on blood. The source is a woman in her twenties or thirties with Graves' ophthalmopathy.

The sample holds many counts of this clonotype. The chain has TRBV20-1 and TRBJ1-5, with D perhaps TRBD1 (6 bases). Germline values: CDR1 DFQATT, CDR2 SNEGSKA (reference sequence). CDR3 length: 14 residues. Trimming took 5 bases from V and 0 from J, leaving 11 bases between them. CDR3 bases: TGCAGTGCTCTACAGGGAGATAGCAATCAGCCCCAGCATTTT. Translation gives CSALQGDSNQPQHF.

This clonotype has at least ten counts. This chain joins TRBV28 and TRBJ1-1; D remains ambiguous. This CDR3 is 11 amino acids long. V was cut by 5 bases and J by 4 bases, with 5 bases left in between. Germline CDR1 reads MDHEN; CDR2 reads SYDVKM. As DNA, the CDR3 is TGTGCCAGCAGTGTCCCCACTGAAGCTTTCTTT. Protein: CASSVPTEAFF.

The CDR3 sequence: CSVEGGHLPYNEQFF. The CDR3 coding sequence is TGCAGCGTTGAAGGTGGTCACTTACCTTACAATGAGCAGTTCTTC. The chain couples TRBV29-1 to TRBJ2-1; D is unresolved. The V end was cut by 1 base, the J end by 4 bases, with 14 bases between. The CDR3 consists of 15 residues. Per germline, CDR1 SQVTM and CDR2 ANQGSEA.

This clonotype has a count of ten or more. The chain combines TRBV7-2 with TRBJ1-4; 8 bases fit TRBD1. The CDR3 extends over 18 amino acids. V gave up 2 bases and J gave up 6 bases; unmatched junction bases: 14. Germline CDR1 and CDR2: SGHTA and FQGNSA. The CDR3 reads CASSLLSGGQGADEKLFF. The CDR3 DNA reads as TGTGCCAGCAGCTTATTGTCAGGCGGTCAGGGGGCCGATGAAAAACTGTTTTTT.

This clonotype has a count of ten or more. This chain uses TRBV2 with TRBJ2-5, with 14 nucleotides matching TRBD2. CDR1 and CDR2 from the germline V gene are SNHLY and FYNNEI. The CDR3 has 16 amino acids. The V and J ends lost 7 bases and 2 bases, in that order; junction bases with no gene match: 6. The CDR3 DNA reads TGTGCCAGCACCGGACTAGCGGGGGGCACTCAAGAGACCCAGTACTTC. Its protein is CASTGLAGGTQETQYF.

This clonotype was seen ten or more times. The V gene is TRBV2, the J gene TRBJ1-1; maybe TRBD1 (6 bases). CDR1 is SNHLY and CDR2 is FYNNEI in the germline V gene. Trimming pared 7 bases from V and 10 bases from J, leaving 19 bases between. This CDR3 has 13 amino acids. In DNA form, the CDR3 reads TGTGCCAGCACCTTTATGACAGGTGATGTAGCTTTCTTT. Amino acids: CASTFMTGDVAFF.

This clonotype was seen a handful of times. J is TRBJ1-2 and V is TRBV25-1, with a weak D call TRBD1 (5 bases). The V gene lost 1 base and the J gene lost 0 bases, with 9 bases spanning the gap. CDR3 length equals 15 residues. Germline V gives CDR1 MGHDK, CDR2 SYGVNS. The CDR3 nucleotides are TGTGCCAGCAGTGAATTGGGGGTATCTAACTATGGCTACACCTTC. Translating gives CASSELGVSNYGYTF.

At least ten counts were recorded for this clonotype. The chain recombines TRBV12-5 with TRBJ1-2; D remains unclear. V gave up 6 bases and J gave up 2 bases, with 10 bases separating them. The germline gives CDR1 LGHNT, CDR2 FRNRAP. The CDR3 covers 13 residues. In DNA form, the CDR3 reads TGTGCTAGTGGGCCACTCGCGAACTATGGCTACACCTTC. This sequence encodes CASGPLANYGYTF.

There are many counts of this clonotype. This chain's CDR3 is CAWTGSGELFF. For the CDR3, the DNA is TGTGCCTGGACAGGTTCCGGGGAGCTGTTTTTT. V and J are TRBV30 and TRBJ2-2; D gene ambiguous. The ends were cut back, 4 bases at V and 6 bases at J, with 6 bases in the middle. This CDR3 has 11 amino acids. Germline CDR1 reads GTSNPN; CDR2 reads SVGIG (reference sequence).

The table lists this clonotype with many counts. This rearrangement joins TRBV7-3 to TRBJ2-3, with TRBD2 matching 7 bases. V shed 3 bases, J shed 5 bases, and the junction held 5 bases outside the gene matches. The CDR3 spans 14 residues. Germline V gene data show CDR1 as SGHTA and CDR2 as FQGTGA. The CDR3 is CASSLAGGKDTQYF. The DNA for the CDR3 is TGTGCCAGCAGCTTGGCCGGGGGGAAAGATACGCAGTATTTT.

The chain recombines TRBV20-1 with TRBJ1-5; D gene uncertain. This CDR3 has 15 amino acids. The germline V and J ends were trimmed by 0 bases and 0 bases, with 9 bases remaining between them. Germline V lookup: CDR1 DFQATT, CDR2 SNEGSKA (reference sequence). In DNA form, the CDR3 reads TGCAGTGCTAGAGATGGCGGACGTAGCAATCAGCCCCAGCATTTT. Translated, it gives CSARDGGRSNQPQHF.

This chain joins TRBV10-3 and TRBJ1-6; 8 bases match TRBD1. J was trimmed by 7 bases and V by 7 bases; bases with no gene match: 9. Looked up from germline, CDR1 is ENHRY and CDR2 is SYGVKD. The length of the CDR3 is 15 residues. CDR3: CAIKDRGGDNSPLHF. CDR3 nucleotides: TGTGCCATCAAAGACAGGGGCGGTGACAATTCACCCCTCCACTTT.

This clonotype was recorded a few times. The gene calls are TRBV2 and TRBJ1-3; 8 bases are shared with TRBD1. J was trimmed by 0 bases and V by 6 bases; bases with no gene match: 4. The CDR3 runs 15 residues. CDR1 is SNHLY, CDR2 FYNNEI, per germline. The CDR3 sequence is CASSGTGGSGNTIYF. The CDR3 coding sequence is TGTGCCAGCAGCGGTACAGGGGGCTCTGGAAACACCATATATTTT. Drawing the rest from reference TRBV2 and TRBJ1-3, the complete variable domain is EPEVTQTPSHQVTQMGQEVILRCVPISNHLYFYWYRQILGQKVEFLVSFYNNEISEKSEIFDDQFSVERPDGSNFTLKIRSTKLEDSAMYFCASSGTGGSGNTIYFGEGSWLTVV.

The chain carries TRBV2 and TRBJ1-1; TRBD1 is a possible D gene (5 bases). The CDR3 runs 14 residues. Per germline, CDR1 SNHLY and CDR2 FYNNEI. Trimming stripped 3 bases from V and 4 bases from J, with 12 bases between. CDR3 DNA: TGTGCCAGCAGTGACCGGGGCGGGTTCACTGAAGCTTTCTTT. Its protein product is CASSDRGGFTEAFF.

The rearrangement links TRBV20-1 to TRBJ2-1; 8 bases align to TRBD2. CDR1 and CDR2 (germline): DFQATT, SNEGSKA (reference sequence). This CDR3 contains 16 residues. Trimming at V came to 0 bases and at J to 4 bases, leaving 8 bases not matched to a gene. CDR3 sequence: CSARDSKAGEYNEQFF. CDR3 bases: TGCAGTGCTAGAGATTCTAAAGCGGGAGAATACAATGAGCAGTTCTTC.

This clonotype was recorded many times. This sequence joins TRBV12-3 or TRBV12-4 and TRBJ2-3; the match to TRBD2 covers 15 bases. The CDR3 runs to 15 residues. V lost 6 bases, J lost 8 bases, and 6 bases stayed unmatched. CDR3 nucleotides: TGTGCCAGCAGCGGACTAGCGGGGGGGCGGGTTACGCAGTATTTT. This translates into CASSGLAGGRVTQYF.

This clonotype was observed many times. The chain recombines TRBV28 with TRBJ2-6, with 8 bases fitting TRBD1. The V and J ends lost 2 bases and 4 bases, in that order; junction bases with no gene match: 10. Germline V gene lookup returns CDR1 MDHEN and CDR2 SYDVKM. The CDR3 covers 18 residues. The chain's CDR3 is CASSLTTGAGGGANVLTF. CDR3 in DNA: TGTGCCAGCAGTTTAACGACAGGGGCCGGGGGAGGGGCCAACGTCCTGACTTTC.

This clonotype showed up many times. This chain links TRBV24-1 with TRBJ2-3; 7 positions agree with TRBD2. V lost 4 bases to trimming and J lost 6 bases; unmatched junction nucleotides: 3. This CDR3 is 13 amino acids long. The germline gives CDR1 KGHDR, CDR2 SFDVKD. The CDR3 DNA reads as TGTGCCACCAGTGACCCAGCGGGGGATACGCAGTATTTT. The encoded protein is CATSDPAGDTQYF.

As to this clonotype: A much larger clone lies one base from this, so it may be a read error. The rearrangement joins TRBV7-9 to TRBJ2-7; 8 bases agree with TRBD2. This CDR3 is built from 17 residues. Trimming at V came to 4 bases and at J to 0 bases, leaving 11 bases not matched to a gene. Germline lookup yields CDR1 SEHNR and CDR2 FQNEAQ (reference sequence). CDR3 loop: CASSSAPRGGFSYEQYF. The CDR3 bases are TGTGCCAGCAGCTCAGCCCCCCGGGGGGGATTCTCCTACGAGCAGTACTTC.

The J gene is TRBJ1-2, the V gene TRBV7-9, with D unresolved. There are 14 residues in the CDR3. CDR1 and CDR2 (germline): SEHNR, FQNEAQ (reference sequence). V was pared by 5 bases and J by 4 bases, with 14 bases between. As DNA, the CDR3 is TGTGCCAGCAGCCTATCGGCGGGGAGCTATGGCTACACCTTC. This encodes CASSLSAGSYGYTF.

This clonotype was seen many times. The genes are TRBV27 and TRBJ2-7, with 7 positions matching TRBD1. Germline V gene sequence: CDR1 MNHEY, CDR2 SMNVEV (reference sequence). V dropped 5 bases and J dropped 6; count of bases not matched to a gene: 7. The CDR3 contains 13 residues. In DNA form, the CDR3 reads TGTGCCAGCAGTCCCTATAGGGGGCTCGAGCAGTACTTC. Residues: CASSPYRGLEQYF.

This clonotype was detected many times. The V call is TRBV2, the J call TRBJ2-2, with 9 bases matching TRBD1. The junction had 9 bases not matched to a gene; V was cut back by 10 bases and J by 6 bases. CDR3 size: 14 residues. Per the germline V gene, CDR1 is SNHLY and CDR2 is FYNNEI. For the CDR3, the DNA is TGTGCCACCAGACCGACAGGGGGTTCCGGGGAGCTGTTTTTT. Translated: CATRPTGGSGELFF.

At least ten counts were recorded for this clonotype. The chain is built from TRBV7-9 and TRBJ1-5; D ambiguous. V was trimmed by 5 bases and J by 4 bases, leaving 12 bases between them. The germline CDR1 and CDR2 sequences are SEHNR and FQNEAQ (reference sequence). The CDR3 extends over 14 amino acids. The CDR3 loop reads CASSQGAQNQPQHF. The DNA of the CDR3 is TGTGCCAGCAGCCAAGGAGCACAGAATCAGCCCCAGCATTTT.

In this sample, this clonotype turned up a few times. The CDR3 nucleotides are TGTGCCAGCAGTTACGACAGATTAAAGGAGTACTTC. This encodes CASSYDRLKEYF. The J gene is TRBJ2-7, the V gene TRBV6-6, with TRBD1 as a possible D gene (5 bases). In germline, CDR1 is MNHNY, CDR2 SVGAGI (reference sequence). Trimming cost V 2 bases and J 11 bases, with 13 bases left between them. The CDR3 is 12 residues long.

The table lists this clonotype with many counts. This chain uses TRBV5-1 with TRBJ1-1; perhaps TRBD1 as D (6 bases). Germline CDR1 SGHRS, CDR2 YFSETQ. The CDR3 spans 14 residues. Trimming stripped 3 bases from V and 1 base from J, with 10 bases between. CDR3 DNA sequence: TGCGCCAGCAGCTCCTCGGACAGGAACACTGAAGCTTTCTTT. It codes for CASSSSDRNTEAFF.

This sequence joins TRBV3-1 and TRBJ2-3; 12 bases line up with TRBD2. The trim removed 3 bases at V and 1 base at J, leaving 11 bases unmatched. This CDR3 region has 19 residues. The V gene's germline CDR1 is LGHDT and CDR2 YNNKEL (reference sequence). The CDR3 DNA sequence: TGTGCCAGCAGCCATGCCTTAACCTGGACTAGCGGGGGCACAGATACGCAGTATTTT. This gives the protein CASSHALTWTSGGTDTQYF.

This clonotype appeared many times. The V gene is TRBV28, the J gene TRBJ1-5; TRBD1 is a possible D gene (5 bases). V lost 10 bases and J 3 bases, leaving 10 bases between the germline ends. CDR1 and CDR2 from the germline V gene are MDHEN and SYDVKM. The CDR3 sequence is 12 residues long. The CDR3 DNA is TGTGCCACCCTCGGGACCAATCAGCCCCAGCATTTT. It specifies CATLGTNQPQHF.

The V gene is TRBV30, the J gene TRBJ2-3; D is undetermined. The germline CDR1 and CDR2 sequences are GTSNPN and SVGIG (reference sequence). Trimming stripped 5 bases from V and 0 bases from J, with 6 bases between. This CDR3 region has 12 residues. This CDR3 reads CAWSDSTDTQYF. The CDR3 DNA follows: TGTGCCTGGTCAGACAGCACAGATACGCAGTATTTT.